Following are 24 T cell receptor beta chains from one sample sequenced in a study of blood T cell repertoires in COVID-19. This table comes from immunoSEQ multiplex PCR, and its TCRdb copy is limited to in-frame clones, with some not included. The sample has roughly 250,000 clones; about 90% are singletons. Specimen: PBMCs or T cells enriched from blood (not recorded which). The receptors derive from a man in his forties or fifties who had been exposed to COVID-19.

The chain couples TRBV19 to TRBJ1-5, with 7 bases aligning to TRBD1. V gave up 4 bases and J gave up 4 bases; unmatched junction bases: 10. The length of the CDR3 is 16 residues. Germline CDR1 is LNHDA and CDR2 is SQIVND (reference sequence). The CDR3 protein is CASSTENRGGNQPQHF. DNA of the CDR3: TGTGCCAGTAGTACCGAAAACAGGGGTGGGAATCAGCCCCAGCATTTT.

The chain couples TRBV9 to TRBJ2-7; TRBD1 matches 10 bases. CDR3 length equals 15 residues. The V gene's germline CDR1 is SGDLS and CDR2 YYNGEE. Trimming at V came to 5 bases and at J to 7 bases, leaving 12 bases not matched to a gene. The CDR3 DNA sequence: TGTGCCAGCAGTGACGGGGACAGGGGATCGAGTGAGCAGTACTTC. Protein product: CASSDGDRGSSEQYF.

The CDR3 DNA reads TGCGCCAGCAGTTCCAGGGGCACAGATACGCAGTATTTT. Translated, it gives CASSSRGTDTQYF. The chain carries TRBV10-1 and TRBJ2-3, with D maybe TRBD1 (5 bases). Germline loops: CDR1 WNHNN, CDR2 SYGVQD (reference sequence). The ends were cut back, 5 bases at V and 1 base at J, with 7 bases in the middle. This CDR3 contains 13 residues.

This clone was found once. The chain joins TRBV9 to TRBJ1-4, with D unresolved. V shed 3 bases and J shed 5 bases, with 17 bases lying between them. The CDR3 has 16 residues. Germline V gene sequence: CDR1 SGDLS, CDR2 YYNGEE. The CDR3 DNA reads TGTGCCAGCAGCGCCTCAGCCCCAGGAAGAAATGAAAAACTGTTTTTT. Protein product: CASSASAPGRNEKLFF.

V gene TRBV28 combines with J gene TRBJ1-3, with 7 bases aligning to TRBD1. The trim removed 6 bases at V and 2 bases at J, leaving 10 bases unmatched. CDR1 and CDR2 from the germline V gene are MDHEN and SYDVKM. The CDR3 consists of 16 residues. CDR3 bases: TGTGCCAGCAGCCTCAGACAGGGACCAACTGGAAACACCATATATTTT. As protein: CASSLRQGPTGNTIYF.

V is TRBV29-1 and J is TRBJ1-2; 7 nucleotides line up with TRBD1. The V gene's germline CDR1 is SQVTM and CDR2 ANQGSEA. Trimming removed 7 bases from V and 8 bases from J; junction bases left unmatched: 7. The CDR3 loop spans 11 amino acids. The CDR3 region is CSAGTARGYTF. The CDR3 DNA is TGCAGCGCCGGGACAGCCCGCGGCTACACCTTC.

The rearrangement joins TRBV18 to TRBJ2-1, with 14 nucleotides matching TRBD2. This CDR3 is 15 amino acids long. In germline, CDR1 is KGHSH, CDR2 LQKENI. J gave up 8 bases and V 6 bases, and 6 bases lay outside the gene matches. The CDR3 sequence: CASSRGLAGEDEQFF. Here the CDR3 DNA reads TGTGCCAGCTCCCGGGGACTAGCGGGAGAGGATGAGCAGTTCTTC.

This clone was counted between two and nine times. The chain combines TRBV6-5 with TRBJ1-2, with a weak D call TRBD1 (6 bases). Trimming pared 6 bases from V and 0 bases from J, leaving 11 bases between. Germline CDR1 reads MNHEY; CDR2 reads SVGAGI. CDR3 length: 14 residues. DNA for the CDR3: TGTGCCAGCAGCGCGACAGGAACTAACTATGGCTACACCTTC. This translates into CASSATGTNYGYTF.

Written as DNA, the CDR3 is TGTGCCAGCAGCCCCCGTTTCCCCGGGGCTAGCGGGGACAATGAGCAGTTCTTC. This translates into CASSPRFPGASGDNEQFF. The chain couples TRBV11-2 to TRBJ2-1; 9 bases are a match to TRBD2. J was trimmed by 5 bases and V by 5 bases; bases with no gene match: 16. This CDR3 has 18 amino acids. Germline lookup yields CDR1 SGHAT and CDR2 FQNNGV.

The V and J genes are TRBV10-3 and TRBJ2-5; D gene uncertain. Germline CDR1 reads ENHRY; CDR2 reads SYGVKD. The CDR3 has 14 amino acids. V lost 2 bases, J lost 5 bases, and 12 bases lay in between. DNA for the CDR3: TGTGCCATCAGTGAGAACATTTACGGGGAGACCCAGTACTTC. Translated, it gives CAISENIYGETQYF.

The rearrangement joins TRBV19 to TRBJ1-6; TRBD1 is a possible D gene (5 bases). This CDR3 contains 14 residues. Per germline, CDR1 LNHDA and CDR2 SQIVND (reference sequence). V gave up 8 bases and J gave up 3 bases, with 11 bases separating them. In DNA, the CDR3 is TGTGCCAGTGCCGGGGGAAACTATAATTCACCCCTCCACTTT. It is translated as CASAGGNYNSPLHF. Full variable domain (remainder filled in from reference TRBV19 and TRBJ1-6): DGGITQSPKYLFRKEGQNVTLSCEQNLNHDAMYWYRQDPGQGLRLIYYSQIVNDFQKGDIAEGYSVSREKKESFPLTVTSAQKNPTAFYLCASAGGNYNSPLHFGNGTRLTVT.

The chain combines TRBV5-1 with TRBJ2-3; 11 positions match TRBD2. CDR3 length: 15 residues. Germline-derived CDR1 and CDR2 are SGHRS and YFSETQ. Unmatched junction bases numbered 7, after V lost 7 bases and J lost 3 bases. The CDR3 nucleotides are TGCGCCAGCGAAAGGGCTAGCGGGGGGACAGATACGCAGTATTTT. Translation gives CASERASGGTDTQYF.

V is TRBV10-3 and J is TRBJ1-5; D is undetermined. The CDR3 extends over 14 amino acids. Per germline, CDR1 ENHRY and CDR2 SYGVKD. The V end lost 0 bases, the J end lost 6 bases, and 9 bases lay between the germline ends. CDR3 amino acids: CAISESPGSQPQHF. CDR3 bases: TGTGCCATCAGTGAGTCTCCGGGAAGTCAGCCCCAGCATTTT.

The J gene is TRBJ1-6, the V gene TRBV28; TRBD1 aligns across 9 bases. V dropped 2 bases and J dropped 9; count of bases not matched to a gene: 5. Per germline, CDR1 MDHEN and CDR2 SYDVKM. This CDR3 region has 15 residues. The CDR3 sequence is CASSLPRQGGSPLHF. CDR3 coding DNA: TGTGCCAGCAGTTTACCACGACAGGGGGGTTCACCCCTCCACTTT. The variable domain in full, completed from reference TRBV28 and TRBJ1-6, reads DVKVTQSSRYLVKRTGEKVFLECVQDMDHENMFWYRQDPGLGLRLIYFSYDVKMKEKGDIPEGYSVSREKKERFSLILESASTNQTSMYLCASSLPRQGGSPLHFGNGTRLTVT.

This sequence joins TRBV18 and TRBJ2-7, with D perhaps matching TRBD2 (5 bases). V dropped 2 bases and J dropped 6 bases, with 11 bases sitting between them. The CDR3 has 13 residues. Germline V CDR1 and CDR2: KGHSH, LQKENI. The CDR3 DNA sequence: TGTGCCAGCTCACCATCAGGAGGAAGCGAGCAGTACTTC. It is translated as CASSPSGGSEQYF.

CDR3 sequence: CASSGGLAGWETQYF. Written as DNA, the CDR3 is TGTGCCAGCAGCGGGGGACTAGCGGGATGGGAGACCCAGTACTTC. This chain links TRBV9 with TRBJ2-5, with 13 bases aligning to TRBD2. The CDR3 runs 15 residues. J lost 5 bases, V lost 3 bases, and 4 bases had no gene match. Per the germline V gene, CDR1 is SGDLS and CDR2 is YYNGEE.

A single count supports this clone. V and J are TRBV3-1 (or the pseudogene TRBV3-2) and TRBJ2-3, with a tentative D call TRBD2 (5 bases). The CDR3 loop spans 16 amino acids. Trimming took off 0 bases at V and 3 bases at J, with 13 bases between the two ends. Germline CDR1 LGHDT, CDR2 YNNKEL (reference sequence). This CDR3 is CASSQETGKRTDTQYF. The CDR3 nucleotides are TGTGCCAGCAGCCAAGAAACGGGAAAGAGAACAGATACGCAGTATTTT.

The J gene is TRBJ1-4, the V gene TRBV6-5; D is possibly TRBD1 (6 bases). V lost 5 bases, J lost 0 bases, and 10 bases lay in between. Germline lookup yields CDR1 MNHEY and CDR2 SVGAGI. The CDR3 runs to 15 residues. CDR3 sequence reads: CASSPTGTTNEKLFF. The CDR3 DNA reads TGTGCCAGCAGTCCAACAGGGACAACTAATGAAAAACTGTTTTTT.

The chain uses TRBV7-3 and TRBJ1-2, with D perhaps matching TRBD1 (5 bases). Trimming took off 5 bases at V and 8 bases at J, with 15 bases between the two ends. The CDR3 runs 13 residues. Germline V gene data show CDR1 as SGHTA and CDR2 as FQGTGA. CDR3 DNA sequence: TGTGCCAGCAGCCTGCCCGGGGGTTGGGGCTACACCTTC. This translates into CASSLPGGWGYTF.

The chain combines TRBV2 with TRBJ1-2; 7 positions match TRBD1. Germline-derived CDR1 and CDR2 are SNHLY and FYNNEI. After removal of 5 bases from V and 5 bases from J, the junction contained 8 bases not matched to a gene. The CDR3 extends over 14 amino acids. CDR3 amino acids: CASSMTGTEYGYTF. CDR3 bases: TGTGCCAGCAGTATGACAGGGACAGAGTATGGCTACACCTTC. Using reference TRBV2 and TRBJ1-2 for the parts outside the CDR3, the full variable domain is EPEVTQTPSHQVTQMGQEVILRCVPISNHLYFYWYRQILGQKVEFLVSFYNNEISEKSEIFDDQFSVERPDGSNFTLKIRSTKLEDSAMYFCASSMTGTEYGYTFGSGTRLTVV.

The chain couples TRBV10-3 to TRBJ2-2; tentatively, D is TRBD1 (5 bases). The CDR3 totals 15 residues. V was cut by 6 bases and J by 8 bases, with 19 bases left in between. Germline lookup yields CDR1 ENHRY and CDR2 SYGVKD. CDR3 DNA sequence: TGTGCCATCAGGATACAGGAAAGCTGGGCGGGGGAGCTGTTTTTT. Translating it yields CAIRIQESWAGELFF.

The chain has TRBV24-1 and TRBJ2-1; weak D call: TRBD1 (5 bases). Per the germline V gene, CDR1 is KGHDR and CDR2 is SFDVKD. V dropped 3 bases and J dropped 4 bases, with 9 bases sitting between them. The CDR3 is 14 amino acids. This CDR3 is CATSDPDRYNEQFF. The DNA for the CDR3 is TGTGCCACCAGTGATCCCGACAGATACAATGAGCAGTTCTTC.

This clone appeared a few times. The chain is built from TRBV9 and TRBJ2-3, with no clear D. CDR3 size: 14 residues. Deletions cut 0 bases from V and 1 base from J, with 6 bases between. From germline, CDR1 is SGDLS and CDR2 YYNGEE. The CDR3 loop reads CASSVGRRTDTQYF. The CDR3 nucleotides are TGTGCCAGCAGCGTAGGCAGGCGCACAGATACGCAGTATTTT. The whole variable domain, remainder taken from reference TRBV9 and TRBJ2-3, is DSGVTQTPKHLITATGQRVTLRCSPRSGDLSVYWYQQSLDQGLQFLIQYYNGEERAKGNILERFSAQQFPDLHSELNLSSLELGDSALYFCASSVGRRTDTQYFGPGTRLTVL.

This clone was observed a handful of times. The chain uses TRBV2 and TRBJ2-3; D possibly corresponds to TRBD1 (5 bases). The CDR3 is made up of 14 amino acids. CDR1 is SNHLY, CDR2 FYNNEI, per germline. Trimming left V 7 bases short and J 1 base short, with 12 bases between. The CDR3 is CASTKGRGTDTQYF. The CDR3, as DNA: TGTGCCAGCACGAAGGGGCGCGGCACAGATACGCAGTATTTT.